The rows below give T cell receptor beta chains drawn from one sample of a study of blood T cell repertoires in COVID-19. Measured with immunoSEQ multiplex PCR; TCRdb has only the in-frame clones, and not every one. The data contain 250,000 to 350,000 clones, approximately 90% of them seen just once; the ten biggest clones take up around 5.8%. Sequenced material: peripheral blood. These receptors were taken from a woman in her forties or fifties with COVID-19, enrolled during active disease. CDR3s include the opening cysteine and the closing phenylalanine or tryptophan. The D gene is left open where the match is weak. Only some rows state a clone size, as once, few, many or a class for expanded clones.

j_gene | v_gene | d_gene | abundance | CDR3aa | CDR3nt
TRBJ1-5 | TRBV6-2/TRBV6-3 | . | . | CASSYRQGPNQPQHF | TGTGCCAGCAGTTACAGGCAGGGCCCCAATCAGCCCCAGCATTTT
TRBJ2-3 | TRBV7-3 | . | . | CASSALGGTLAITDTQYF | TGTGCCAGCAGCGCCCTAGGGGGCACACTAGCCATCACAGATACGCAGTATTTT
TRBJ2-1 | TRBV29-1 | . | . | CSVQRMVADNEQFF | TGCAGCGTTCAGAGGATGGTAGCGGACAATGAGCAGTTCTTC
TRBJ2-7 | TRBV2 | . | . | CASMPSGLTAWF | TGTGCCAGCATGCCGTCGGGACTCACGGCGTGGTTC
TRBJ1-2 | TRBV7-2 | TRBD1 | . | CASSLVQGKYGYTF | TGTGCCAGCAGCTTAGTACAGGGGAAATATGGCTACACCTTC
TRBJ2-7 | TRBV2 | . | . | CASTGGAGEQYF | TGTGCCAGCACGGGGGGCGCGGGTGAGCAGTACTTC
TRBJ1-3 | TRBV19 | . | . | CASIRQLGNTIYF | TGTGCCAGTATCAGACAGCTCGGAAACACCATATATTTT
TRBJ1-3 | TRBV3-1/TRBV3-2 | . | . | CASSQEHSGRTDSSGNTIYF | TGTGCCAGCAGCCAAGAGCATTCGGGGCGGACAGACAGCTCTGGAAACACCATATATTTT
TRBJ1-1 | TRBV19 | TRBD1 | once | CASSSVDRGSEGTEAFF | TGTGCCAGTAGTAGCGTTGACAGGGGGTCCGAGGGCACTGAAGCTTTCTTT
TRBJ2-7 | TRBV11-2 | TRBD2 | . | CASSLDRWGSGRESYEQYF | TGTGCCAGCAGCTTAGATCGGTGGGGTAGCGGGAGGGAATCCTACGAGCAGTACTTC
TRBJ2-7 | TRBV24-1 | . | . | CATSDSSSSSYEQYF | TGTGCCACCAGTGATTCTAGCAGCAGCTCCTACGAGCAGTACTTC
TRBJ1-1 | TRBV30 | . | once | CAWSAGVTEAFF | TGTGCCTGGAGTGCAGGGGTAACTGAAGCTTTCTTT
TRBJ2-3 | TRBV30 | . | . | CAWSVLLDTQYF | TGTGCCTGGAGTGTCCTCCTAGATACGCAGTATTTT
TRBJ1-2 | TRBV19 | . | . | CASAPTQNYGYTF | TGTGCCAGTGCACCCACACAAAACTATGGCTACACCTTC
TRBJ1-2 | TRBV27 | TRBD1 | . | CASSPQGNYGYTF | TGTGCCAGCAGTCCACAGGGGAACTATGGCTACACCTTC
TRBJ2-3 | TRBV5-5 | TRBD2 | many | CASTPGGRADTQYF | TGTGCCAGCACCCCGGGGGGTCGGGCAGATACGCAGTATTTT
TRBJ1-1 | TRBV5-4 | . | . | CASSLGPGLTEAFF | TGTGCCAGCAGCTTGGGGCCAGGCCTCACTGAAGCTTTCTTT
TRBJ2-5 | TRBV19 | . | . | CASSKVGGETQYF | TGTGCCAGTAGTAAGGTAGGGGGAGAGACCCAGTACTTC
TRBJ1-1 | TRBV19 | . | once | CASSKRQTGLPEAFF | TGTGCCAGTAGTAAACGACAGACCGGCCTTCCTGAAGCTTTCTTT
TRBJ1-1 | TRBV19 | TRBD1 | . | CASQDRGHTEAFF | TGTGCCAGTCAGGACAGGGGGCACACTGAAGCTTTCTTT
TRBJ2-3 | TRBV2 | . | . | CASSPQGGTSTDTQYF | TGTGCCAGCAGCCCTCAAGGAGGCACTAGCACAGATACGCAGTATTTT
TRBJ1-4 | TRBV3-1/TRBV3-2 | . | . | CASSTRGTNEKLFF | TGTGCCAGCAGCACCAGGGGAACTAATGAAAAACTGTTTTTT
TRBJ1-1 | TRBV6-6 | . | . | CASSYGTTQGNTEAFF | TGTGCCAGCAGTTACGGGACTACACAGGGGAACACTGAAGCTTTCTTT
TRBJ2-2 | TRBV28 | . | once | CASLTQGNTGELFF | TGTGCCAGTCTCACACAGGGGAACACCGGGGAGCTGTTTTTT
TRBJ2-7 | TRBV6-2/TRBV6-3 | . | once | CASSYKSLAGPLVGEQYF | TGTGCCAGCAGTTACAAGAGTCTAGCAGGACCTCTCGTGGGCGAGCAGTACTTC
TRBJ2-1 | TRBV6-4 | . | . | CASSGTAYNEQFF | TGTGCCAGCAGTGGAACGGCCTACAATGAGCAGTTCTTC
TRBJ2-3 | TRBV4-2 | TRBD1 | . | CASSPGTGGSTDTQYF | TGTGCCAGCAGCCCAGGGACAGGGGGGAGCACAGATACGCAGTATTTT
TRBJ2-7 | TRBV24-1 | . | . | CATSDPKTANYEQYF | TGTGCCACCAGTGACCCTAAAACAGCCAACTACGAGCAGTACTTC
TRBJ2-5 | TRBV11-3 | . | . | CASSLRVGETQYF | TGTGCCAGCAGCCTCAGGGTAGGGGAGACCCAGTACTTC